One sample yielded the 15 T cell receptor beta chains listed below, sequenced in a study of CD4 T cell repertoires in COVID-19. Profiled with immunoSEQ multiplex PCR; TCRdb holds only in-frame clones, not every one. The sample lists approximately 79,000 clones, about 83% occurring once. The sequences come from CD4+ T cells from peripheral blood, collected after recovery from COVID-19. The source is a human donor who had COVID-19.

In its sample, this clone was seen a few times. Within the sample, other DNA sequences also encode this same CDR3. The CDR3 DNA reads as TGTGCCAGTAGTATAGGAGGGGATAGCAATCAGCCCCAGCATTTT. Protein sequence: CASSIGGDSNQPQHF. The chain joins TRBV19 to TRBJ1-5; weak D call: TRBD1 (5 bases). This CDR3 comprises 15 residues. V gave up 1 base and J gave up 0 bases, with 7 bases separating them. CDR1 is LNHDA and CDR2 is SQIVND in the germline V gene (reference sequence).

This clone was observed a few times. V usage is TRBV5-1 and J usage is TRBJ2-7; 10 bases align to TRBD1. This CDR3 has 15 amino acids. Losses at the gene ends were 2 bases for V and 6 bases for J; bases not matched to a gene: 8. Germline lookup yields CDR1 SGHRS and CDR2 YFSETQ. CDR3 sequence reads: CASSFERQGAAEQYF. Written as DNA, the CDR3 is TGCGCCAGCAGCTTCGAGAGACAGGGGGCGGCCGAGCAGTACTTC.

V is TRBV10-3 and J is TRBJ1-4; 8 nucleotides line up with TRBD1. Germline CDR1 and CDR2: ENHRY and SYGVKD. The CDR3 is 16 residues long. Trimming took 4 bases from V and 3 from J; bases not matched to a gene: 7. In nucleotides, the CDR3 is TGTGCCATCAGTGCCGGGACAGGAGGGTCTAATGAAAAACTGTTTTTT. Amino acids: CAISAGTGGSNEKLFF.

The rearrangement uses TRBV12-3 or TRBV12-4 and TRBJ1-2; D unresolved. Trimming took off 7 bases at V and 8 bases at J, with 17 bases between the two ends. The CDR3 is 13 amino acids. The chain's CDR3 is CASTQGPREGYTF. CDR3 in DNA: TGTGCCAGCACCCAAGGGCCCCGAGAAGGCTACACCTTC.

CDR3 region: CASSPDGYEQYF. As DNA, the CDR3 is TGCGCCAGCAGCCCTGACGGATACGAGCAGTACTTC. The chain recombines TRBV10-1 with TRBJ2-7, with no clear D. CDR1 is WNHNN and CDR2 is SYGVQD in the germline V gene (reference sequence). This CDR3 spans 12 amino acids. The V gene lost 6 bases and the J gene lost 4 bases, with 10 bases spanning the gap.

The genes are TRBV19 and TRBJ1-4; unclear D gene. Germline loops: CDR1 LNHDA, CDR2 SQIVND (reference sequence). The V and J ends lost 2 bases and 4 bases respectively, with 8 bases between them. CDR3 length: 14 residues. CDR3 sequence reads: CASSITGVNEKLFF. For the CDR3, the DNA is TGTGCCAGTAGTATAACTGGTGTTAATGAAAAACTGTTTTTT.

The genes are TRBV11-2 and TRBJ1-4, with a possible D match to TRBD1 (6 bases). This CDR3 is built from 14 residues. Germline lookup yields CDR1 SGHAT and CDR2 FQNNGV. V was trimmed by 1 base and J by 8 bases, leaving 11 bases between them. The CDR3 region is CASSLGGGQEKLFF. CDR3 nucleotides: TGTGCCAGCAGCTTAGGAGGGGGGCAAGAAAAACTGTTTTTT.

This clone was seen a single time. This chain links TRBV6-1 with TRBJ2-7; the D gene is possibly TRBD1 (6 bases). Trimming removed 0 bases from V and 6 bases from J, with 9 bases in between. The germline CDR1 and CDR2 sequences are MNHNS and SASEGT. The length of the CDR3 is 13 residues. CDR3 DNA: TGTGCCAGCAGTGAAGCGGCAGGGGTCGAGCAGTACTTC. It codes for CASSEAAGVEQYF.

This rearrangement joins TRBV2 to TRBJ1-4, with 7 bases identical to TRBD1. Germline V CDR1 and CDR2: SNHLY, FYNNEI. J lost 8 bases, V lost 8 bases, and 11 bases had no gene match. The CDR3 runs to 14 residues. As DNA, the CDR3 is TGTGCCAGCGTAAGGGGGCGACGGGAAGAAAAACTGTTTTTT. Its translation: CASVRGRREEKLFF.

The chain joins TRBV19 to TRBJ1-3, with a weak D call TRBD1 (5 bases). CDR1 is LNHDA, CDR2 SQIVND, per germline (reference sequence). The CDR3 is 16 amino acids. Trimming cost V 6 bases and J 0 bases, with 15 bases left between them. DNA of the CDR3: TGTGCCAGTAGCTGGGGACCGATAGGCTCTGGAAACACCATATATTTT. The encoded protein is CASSWGPIGSGNTIYF.

The V gene is TRBV6-5, the J gene TRBJ1-1, with D tentatively TRBD1 (6 bases). Germline assignment: CDR1 MNHEY and CDR2 SVGAGI. V lost 10 bases and J 1 base, leaving 13 bases between the germline ends. The CDR3 totals 13 residues. The CDR3 DNA follows: TGTGCCACCGAACAGGGACAGAACACTGAAGCTTTCTTT. Translated, it gives CATEQGQNTEAFF.

The chain joins TRBV2 to TRBJ1-5; tentatively, D is TRBD1 (5 bases). The CDR3 runs to 15 residues. The germline CDR1 and CDR2 sequences are SNHLY and FYNNEI. V was clipped by 2 bases and J by 7 bases, with 15 bases between them. The CDR3 here is CASSERGHLVQPQHF. CDR3 DNA sequence: TGTGCCAGCAGTGAACGGGGCCACCTGGTGCAGCCCCAGCATTTT.

The V call is TRBV15, the J call TRBJ2-3; D not resolved. V was shortened by 2 bases and J by 2 bases, with 8 bases between the two germline ends. The CDR3 consists of 14 residues. Germline-derived CDR1 and CDR2 are LNHNV and YYDKDF (reference sequence). CDR3 DNA: TGTGCCACCAGCAGAAGGAGTTCCACAGATACGCAGTATTTT. Translating it yields CATSRRSSTDTQYF. Looking up the rest from reference TRBV15 and TRBJ2-3 gives the full variable domain: DAMVIQNPRYQVTQFGKPVTLSCSQTLNHNVMYWYQQKSSQAPKLLFHYYDKDFNNEADTPDNFQSRRPNTSFCFLDIRSPGLGDTAMYLCATSRRSSTDTQYFGPGTRLTVL.

This clone was observed a few times. Relative to the germline gene, one junction end is altered; a read error may explain this. The gene calls are TRBV6-1 and TRBJ1-5; 7 positions match TRBD1. Looked up from germline, CDR1 is MNHNS and CDR2 is SASEGT. The length of the CDR3 is 13 residues. The CDR3 loop is CASREGGYQPQHF. The CDR3, as DNA: TGTGCCAGCAGGGAAGGGGGCTATCAGCCCCAGCATTTT.

The chain uses TRBV4-2 and TRBJ2-7; 8 nucleotides agree with TRBD1. After removal of 4 bases from V and 5 bases from J, the junction contained 10 bases not matched to a gene. The CDR3 runs to 15 residues. CDR1 is LGHNA, CDR2 YNFKEQ, per germline. The CDR3 reads CASSRDGQGVNEQYF. CDR3 sequence (DNA): TGTGCCAGCAGCCGAGATGGACAGGGTGTCAACGAGCAGTACTTC.